Below, 18 T cell receptor beta chains from the same sample are listed, as sequenced in a study of blood T cells in healthy people across ages. Alongside a J-beta primer mix, a sample-barcoded 5' primer served in a second PCR lasting roughly 7 to 11 cycles. TCRdb called the 5' RACE reads again in MiXCR, with one record for every CDR3 protein. The sample includes approximately 850,000 distinct CDR3 sequences, about 62% of them seen just once. The sequenced material came from blood. The receptors derive from a man aged 25-40 years in good health.

This clonotype turned up a few times. V is TRBV29-1 and J is TRBJ2-5; 11 nucleotides match TRBD2. Losses at the gene ends were 5 bases for V and 2 bases for J; bases not matched to a gene: 7. Germline V gives CDR1 SQVTM, CDR2 ANQGSEA. The CDR3 extends over 15 amino acids. In DNA, the CDR3 is TGCAGCGTTCAAGTAGCGGGGGGGAAACAAGAGACCCAGTACTTC. It translates to CSVQVAGGKQETQYF.

On this clonotype: A much larger clone lies a single base off, so this may be a read error. The chain has TRBV11-3 and TRBJ2-1; D gene uncertain. Germline V gene lookup returns CDR1 SGHNT and CDR2 YENEEA. Trimming removed 0 bases at V and 0 bases at J, with 6 bases between. CDR3 length: 15 amino acids. CDR3 in amino acids: CASSLDHDSYNEQFF. The DNA for the CDR3 is TGTGCCAGCAGCTTAGATCACGACTCCTACAATGAGCAGTTCTTC.

This clonotype was found a few times. The chain has TRBV7-9 and TRBJ2-5; TRBD2 matches at 14 bases. Germline CDR1 SEHNR, CDR2 FQNEAQ (reference sequence). CDR3 size: 17 residues. The CDR3: CAGARGLAGVWQETQYF. CDR3 in DNA: TGTGCAGGGGCCAGGGGACTAGCGGGAGTGTGGCAAGAGACCCAGTACTTC.

The genes are TRBV9 and TRBJ2-5; no clear D. V was clipped by 4 bases and J by 0 bases, with 13 bases between them. Per the germline V gene, CDR1 is SGDLS and CDR2 is YYNGEE. This CDR3 has 15 amino acids. CDR3 in amino acids: CASSPRRQYQETQYF. The CDR3 bases are TGTGCCAGCAGCCCACGACGCCAGTACCAAGAGACCCAGTACTTC. Combining the CDR3 with reference TRBV9 and TRBJ2-5 gives the whole variable domain DSGVTQTPKHLITATGQRVTLRCSPRSGDLSVYWYQQSLDQGLQFLIQYYNGEERAKGNILERFSAQQFPDLHSELNLSSLELGDSALYFCASSPRRQYQETQYFGPGTRLLVL.

The sample holds a few counts of this clonotype. The chain has TRBV7-2 and TRBJ2-7, with a possible D match to TRBD2 (6 bases). With 2 bases removed from V and 3 bases from J, the gap between germline ends came to 17 bases. CDR1 SGHTA and CDR2 FQGNSA come from the germline V gene. This CDR3 is built from 16 residues. CDR3 sequence: CASSLLGGARNYEQYF. The CDR3 nucleotides are TGTGCCAGCAGCTTATTGGGGGGAGCAAGAAACTACGAGCAGTACTTC. The full variable domain, with the rest looked up from reference TRBV7-2 and TRBJ2-7, is GAGVSQSPSNKVTEKGKDVELRCDPISGHTALYWYRQSLGQGLEFLIYFQGNSAPDKSGLPSDRFSAERTGGSVSTLTIQRTQQEDSAVYLCASSLLGGARNYEQYFGPGTRLTVT.

This chain links TRBV30 with TRBJ1-2; perhaps TRBD1 as D (5 bases). Germline V lookup: CDR1 GTSNPN, CDR2 SVGIG (reference sequence). Between the trimmed V and J ends, which lost 3 bases and 7 bases, there was a span of 12 bases. This CDR3 region has 12 residues. CDR3 in amino acids: CAWSARGVGYTF. The CDR3 DNA reads TGTGCCTGGAGCGCCAGAGGGGTTGGCTACACCTTC.

V and J are TRBV2 and TRBJ1-4; D gene uncertain. The CDR3 has 12 amino acids. V lost 6 bases to trimming and J lost 8 bases, with 10 bases between them. The germline CDR1 and CDR2 sequences are SNHLY and FYNNEI. CDR3 nucleotide sequence: TGTGCCAGCAGGGAGGCGTGGGAAAAACTGTTTTTT. Amino acid sequence: CASREAWEKLFF.

The chain carries TRBV18 and TRBJ2-2, with 7 bases lining up with TRBD1. CDR1 is KGHSH and CDR2 is LQKENI in the germline V gene. Trimming removed 0 bases from V and 6 bases from J; junction bases left unmatched: 7. CDR3 length: 16 amino acids. CDR3 loop: CASSPPRTGGPGELFF. In nucleotides, the CDR3 is TGTGCCAGCTCACCACCGAGGACAGGAGGACCCGGGGAGCTGTTTTTT. The full variable domain, rest sourced from reference TRBV18 and TRBJ2-2, is NAGVMQNPRHLVRRRGQEARLRCSPMKGHSHVYWYRQLPEEGLKFMVYLQKENIIDESGMPKERFSAEFPKEGPSILRIQQVVRGDSAAYFCASSPPRTGGPGELFFGEGSRLTVL.

There are a few counts of this clonotype. J is TRBJ2-3 and V is TRBV12-3 or TRBV12-4; no clear D gene. The CDR3 consists of 14 residues. V lost 6 bases and J 3 bases, leaving 13 bases between the germline ends. CDR3: CASSRPPGTDTQYF. DNA of the CDR3: TGTGCCAGCAGCCGACCCCCCGGGACAGATACGCAGTATTTT.

This clonotype was detected a few times. J is TRBJ1-2 and V is TRBV29-1; tentative D call: TRBD1 (6 bases). This CDR3 contains 13 residues. The germline V gene encodes CDR1 SQVTM and CDR2 ANQGSEA. V was trimmed by 4 bases and J by 3 bases, leaving 12 bases between them. The CDR3 coding sequence is TGCAGCGTTGTACAGGGCGGCTACTATGGCTACACCTTC. Amino acid sequence: CSVVQGGYYGYTF.

The V call is TRBV13, the J call TRBJ2-7, with D possibly being TRBD2 (6 bases). This CDR3 contains 15 residues. Germline V CDR1 and CDR2: PRHDT, FYEKMQ (reference sequence). Trimming removed 5 bases at V and 5 bases at J, with 19 bases between. CDR3 sequence: CASSDRLVSQDEQYF. The CDR3 nucleotides read TGTGCCAGCAGCGATAGACTAGTGTCCCAGGACGAGCAGTACTTC.

This clonotype was found once. A much larger clone differs by one base, so this may be a read error. The rearrangement links TRBV9 to TRBJ2-1; perhaps TRBD1 as D (5 bases). Per the germline V gene, CDR1 is SGDLS and CDR2 is YYNGEE. CDR3 length: 15 residues. Trimming took 3 bases from V and 0 from J, leaving 10 bases between them. CDR3 sequence: CASSEDTSSYNEQFF. Here the CDR3 DNA reads TGTGCCAGCAGCGAGGACACAAGCTCCTACAATGAGCAGTTCTTC.

In nucleotides, the CDR3 is TGTGCCAGCAGCTTAGTTTCTGGGACAACTGAAGCTTTCTTT. Encoded protein: CASSLVSGTTEAFF. V is TRBV11-1 and J is TRBJ1-1; D perhaps matches TRBD1 (6 bases). V was trimmed by 1 base and J by 5 bases, leaving 11 bases between them. CDR1 and CDR2 (germline): SGHAT, FQDESV (reference sequence). There are 14 residues in the CDR3.

The genes are TRBV20-1 and TRBJ2-1, with 9 bases fitting TRBD2. In germline, CDR1 is DFQATT, CDR2 SNEGSKA (reference sequence). CDR3 length: 15 residues. The trim removed 2 bases at V and 4 bases at J, leaving 6 bases unmatched. CDR3 sequence reads: CSARSGTSLYNEQFF. CDR3 sequence (DNA): TGCAGTGCTAGATCCGGGACTAGCCTTTACAATGAGCAGTTCTTC.

The chain couples TRBV6-1 to TRBJ1-2; maybe TRBD1 (5 bases). Germline V gene data show CDR1 as MNHNS and CDR2 as SASEGT. This CDR3 is 17 amino acids long. V lost 7 bases to trimming and J lost 3 bases, with 24 bases between them. The CDR3 spells CASTNWGVESLHYGYTF. The CDR3, as DNA: TGTGCCAGCACCAACTGGGGGGTGGAGAGTCTGCACTATGGCTACACCTTC.

The CDR3 sequence is CSVAEIMKGQFF. As DNA, the CDR3 is TGCAGTGTCGCGGAGATAATGAAGGGGCAGTTCTTC. This sequence joins TRBV20-1 and TRBJ2-1, with D unresolved. The CDR3 has 12 amino acids. The V end lost 7 bases, the J end lost 12 bases, and 19 bases lay between the germline ends. Germline CDR1 and CDR2: DFQATT and SNEGSKA (reference sequence).

The chain uses TRBV27 and TRBJ2-4; TRBD1 might be the D (5 bases). CDR1 and CDR2 from the germline V gene are MNHEY and SMNVEV (reference sequence). V was trimmed by 7 bases and J by 2 bases, leaving 15 bases between them. This CDR3 region has 15 residues. In DNA form, the CDR3 reads TGTGCCAGCAACCCCAAGTCAGGGTCCAAAAACATTCAGTACTTC. This translates into CASNPKSGSKNIQYF.

The chain uses TRBV7-2 and TRBJ1-6, with D possibly being TRBD1 (6 bases). V was cut by 5 bases and J by 1 base, with 9 bases left in between. Germline V gene data show CDR1 as SGHTA and CDR2 as FQGNSA. This CDR3 contains 15 residues. This CDR3 reads CASSPQGSYNSPLHF. The CDR3 DNA is TGTGCCAGCAGCCCTCAGGGGTCCTATAATTCACCCCTCCACTTT.